This T cell receptor beta chain derives from a study of regulatory T cells in long-lasting Graves disease. General observations from the study: TRBV28 was favored in persistent disease, as were TRBJ1-2 and TRBJ2-5.

Noted time point: persistent/refractory GD, antithyroid drugs over 5 years with positive TRAb. Researchers made the TCR library from RNA that was extracted from PBMCs. Graves' disease diagnoses used American Thyroid Association guidelines. This CDR3 is built from 20 residues. Germline loops: CDR1 MRHNA, CDR2 SNTAGT. In the case of this clonotype: As yet, its antigen is unknown. One junction end disagrees with the germline gene, perhaps due to a read error.

For TCR beta, libraries came from iRepertoire HTBI primers and Arm-PCR of CDR3 regions. TCRdb passed the multiplex PCR reads through MiXCR, listing each CDR3 protein once. The data show 400,000 to 600,000 distinct CDR3 sequences, roughly a fifth seen once. The source is a female donor with Graves disease. The sample here was peripheral blood mononuclear cells (PBMCs), taken when the disease was refractory, from a patient treated with antithyroid drugs. The chain employs TRBV6-4 and TRBJ1-5, with TRBD1 identical over 10 bases. CDR3 coding DNA: TGTACCAGCAGTGACTCGCCTGGGACAGGGGAAACGTATAGCAATCAGCCCCAGCATTTT. The encoded protein is CTSSDSPGTGETYSNQPQHF.